The entry below gives a single T cell receptor (beta chain) sequence along with its context. RNA extraction and reverse transcription yielded cDNA as sequencing template. Assay used: immunoSEQ multiplex PCR; TCRdb lists only in-frame clones, some missing. The repertoire holds hundreds of thousands of clones, about three fifths seen once, with roughly 0.47% in the top ten. This record belongs to a study of CD8+ T cells in alopecia areata. V lost 0 bases, J lost 5 bases, and 28 bases lay in between. This CDR3 spans 19 amino acids. Per germline, CDR1 SQVTM and CDR2 ANQGSEA. The rearrangement uses TRBV29-1 and TRBJ2-5; possible D gene TRBD1, 5 bases. This clonotype was sampled from a human donor with alopecia areata. This sample comprised CD4+ T cells sorted from blood, obtained at week 0. The CDR3 DNA reads as TGCAGCGTTGAAGATCAATCCCCGGACATTTGGAGATTTACGGAGACCCAGTACTTC. It translates to CSVEDQSPDIWRFTETQYF.